The 3 T cell receptor beta chains in this list originate from one sample, sequenced in a study of cytomegalovirus exposure and HLA in healthy donors. PCR involved 60 Vbeta and 13 Jbeta primers. Profiled with immunoSEQ multiplex PCR; TCRdb holds only in-frame clones, not every one. Among some 120,000 clones, roughly 70% were seen once, and the ten largest hold over 1.5%. The sequencing sample was made of PBMCs. Receptors originate from a woman between 18 and 29 years old in good health and CMV-seronegative.

The V call is TRBV6-5, the J call TRBJ1-6; 10 nucleotides match TRBD1. Germline CDR1 is MNHEY and CDR2 is SVGAGI. The CDR3 covers 14 residues. V dropped 5 bases and J dropped 7; count of bases not matched to a gene: 2. The CDR3 sequence is CASSRDRGNSPLHF. The CDR3 coding sequence is TGTGCCAGCAGTAGGGACAGGGGCAATTCACCCCTCCACTTT.

This chain links TRBV5-1 with TRBJ1-2, with TRBD1 matching over 9 bases. J lost 6 bases, V lost 4 bases, and 4 bases had no gene match. The CDR3 has 13 residues. Germline V gives CDR1 SGHRS, CDR2 YFSETQ. CDR3 nucleotides: TGCGCCAGCAGCCCTGGACAGGGGAATGGCTACACCTTC. Translated, it gives CASSPGQGNGYTF.

This clone was seen only a few times. The chain recombines TRBV15 with TRBJ1-5; D unresolved. Trimming pared 0 bases from V and 2 bases from J, leaving 8 bases between. The CDR3 loop spans 15 amino acids. Germline V gene lookup returns CDR1 LNHNV and CDR2 YYDKDF (reference sequence). The CDR3 region has the DNA TGTGCCACCAGCAGAGATCGCCAGGGCAATCAGCCCCAGCATTTT. It encodes CATSRDRQGNQPQHF.